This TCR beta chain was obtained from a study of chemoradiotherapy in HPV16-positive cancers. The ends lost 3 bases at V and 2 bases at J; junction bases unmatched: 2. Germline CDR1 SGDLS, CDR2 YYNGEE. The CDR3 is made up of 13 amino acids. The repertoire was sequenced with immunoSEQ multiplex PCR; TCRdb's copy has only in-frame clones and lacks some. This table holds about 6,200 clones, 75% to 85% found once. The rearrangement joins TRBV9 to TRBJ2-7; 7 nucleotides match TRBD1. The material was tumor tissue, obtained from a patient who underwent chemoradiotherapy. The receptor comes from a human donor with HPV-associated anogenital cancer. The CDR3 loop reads CASSGQGAYEQYF. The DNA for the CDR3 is TGTGCCAGCAGCGGACAGGGAGCCTACGAGCAGTACTTC. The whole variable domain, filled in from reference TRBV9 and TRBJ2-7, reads DSGVTQTPKHLITATGQRVTLRCSPRSGDLSVYWYQQSLDQGLQFLIQYYNGEERAKGNILERFSAQQFPDLHSELNLSSLELGDSALYFCASSGQGAYEQYFGPGTRLTVT.